What follows are 7 T cell receptor beta chains derived from one specimen sequenced in a study of blood T cell repertoires in COVID-19. Measured with immunoSEQ multiplex PCR; TCRdb has only the in-frame clones, and not every one. Altogether about 230,000 clones are present, 83% being singletons, with the ten largest covering roughly 8.8%. Sequencing was performed on peripheral blood. The receptors here all came from a man aged 35-49 years with active or convalescent COVID-19.

The gene calls are TRBV19 and TRBJ2-3, with D possibly matching TRBD1 (5 bases). Germline V gene data show CDR1 as LNHDA and CDR2 as SQIVND (reference sequence). The length of the CDR3 is 14 residues. Trimming stripped 6 bases from V and 4 bases from J, with 14 bases between. The CDR3 DNA reads as TGTGCCAGTAGGCCAAGTGGGGCGCCAGATACGCAGTATTTT. Its translation is CASRPSGAPDTQYF.

The chain recombines TRBV6-5 with TRBJ2-7, with 7 bases fitting TRBD2. Trimming took 0 bases from V and 3 from J; bases not matched to a gene: 8. The CDR3 has 16 amino acids. CDR1 and CDR2 from the germline V gene are MNHEY and SVGAGI. In nucleotides, the CDR3 is TGTGCCAGCAGTTACTCGTCAGCTAGCGGCTACTACGAGCAGTACTTC. This encodes CASSYSSASGYYEQYF.

This chain connects TRBV3-1 (or the pseudogene TRBV3-2) to TRBJ2-2; perhaps TRBD2 as D (6 bases). The V end was cut by 2 bases, the J end by 3 bases, with 19 bases between. Germline V gene sequence: CDR1 LGHDT, CDR2 YNNKEL (reference sequence). The CDR3 is made up of 18 amino acids. CDR3 sequence: CASSQKMPVGGDTGELFF. CDR3 DNA: TGTGCCAGCAGCCAAAAAATGCCCGTGGGGGGAGACACCGGGGAGCTGTTTTTT.

This rearrangement joins TRBV3-1 (or the pseudogene TRBV3-2) to TRBJ2-1, with TRBD2 identical over 8 bases. CDR1 and CDR2 from the germline V gene are LGHDT and YNNKEL (reference sequence). This CDR3 contains 14 residues. Germline trimming cut 5 bases from V and 7 bases from J; bases unmatched to any gene: 7. CDR3 sequence: CASSLAGSRNEQFF. The CDR3, as DNA: TGTGCCAGCAGCTTAGCGGGAAGCCGGAATGAGCAGTTCTTC.

This rearrangement joins TRBV9 to TRBJ2-3; TRBD2 agrees at 10 bases. The ends lost 2 bases at V and 1 base at J; junction bases unmatched: 4. Germline CDR1 reads SGDLS; CDR2 reads YYNGEE. The CDR3 contains 16 residues. CDR3 sequence (DNA): TGTGCCAGCAGCGTGGGGACTAGCGAACGCACAGATACGCAGTATTTT. Protein sequence: CASSVGTSERTDTQYF.

Note on this clone: Within the sample, other DNA sequences also encode this same CDR3. The chain is built from TRBV3-1 (or the pseudogene TRBV3-2) and TRBJ1-1, with D hard to call. The germline gives CDR1 LGHDT, CDR2 YNNKEL (reference sequence). V lost 6 bases and J lost 1, with 9 bases in between. This CDR3 region has 13 residues. The CDR3 here is CASSLSGNTEAFF. CDR3 nucleotide sequence: TGTGCCAGCAGTCTCTCCGGGAACACTGAAGCTTTCTTT.

The chain combines TRBV11-3 with TRBJ1-1; D is possibly TRBD1 (5 bases). Looked up from germline, CDR1 is SGHNT and CDR2 is YENEEA. The CDR3 is 15 amino acids. Trimming shortened V by 5 bases and J by 3 bases, and 16 bases separated the two germline ends. CDR3 in amino acids: CASSRPGGEYTEAFF. Here the CDR3 DNA reads TGTGCCAGCAGCCGACCGGGGGGAGAGTACACTGAAGCTTTCTTT.